In this sample, the clone carrying this TCR beta chain turned up a few times. This entry is derived from a study of immune cell composition in non-small cell lung cancer. Assay: immunoSEQ multiplex PCR; the TCRdb copy retains only in-frame clones and omits some. Seen here are 9,500 to 14,000 clones, over 55% observed once, and the top ten hold 15% to 20%. The material sequenced was lung tumor tissue. The receptor's source is a human donor with non-small cell lung cancer.

The CDR3 DNA sequence: TGTGCCAGCAGCTTAGTCACTAGCGGGGAACCTAAAGAGACCCAGTACTTC. Protein product: CASSLVTSGEPKETQYF. The J gene is TRBJ2-5, the V gene TRBV7-9, with TRBD2 matching 10 bases. The CDR3 is 17 amino acids. The germline CDR1 and CDR2 sequences are SEHNR and FQNEAQ (reference sequence). The ends lost 1 base at V and 3 bases at J; junction bases unmatched: 8.